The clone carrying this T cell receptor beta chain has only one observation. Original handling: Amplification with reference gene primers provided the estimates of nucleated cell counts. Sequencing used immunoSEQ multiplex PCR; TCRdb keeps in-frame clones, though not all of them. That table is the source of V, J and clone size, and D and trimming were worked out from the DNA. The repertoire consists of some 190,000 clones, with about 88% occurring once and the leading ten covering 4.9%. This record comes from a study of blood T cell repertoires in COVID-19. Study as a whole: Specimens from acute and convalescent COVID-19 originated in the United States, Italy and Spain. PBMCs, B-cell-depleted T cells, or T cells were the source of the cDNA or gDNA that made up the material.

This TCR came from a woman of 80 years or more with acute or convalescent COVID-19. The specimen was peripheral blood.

The CDR3 coding sequence is TGTGCCAGCAGCGGGGCCAGCTTCGGTGGCTACACCTTC. Protein: CASSGASFGGYTF. The chain combines TRBV5-4 with TRBJ1-2; maybe TRBD1 (5 bases). Germline V gene lookup returns CDR1 SGHNT and CDR2 YYREEE (reference sequence). This CDR3 is built from 13 residues. Trimming took off 4 bases at V and 7 bases at J, with 14 bases between the two ends.